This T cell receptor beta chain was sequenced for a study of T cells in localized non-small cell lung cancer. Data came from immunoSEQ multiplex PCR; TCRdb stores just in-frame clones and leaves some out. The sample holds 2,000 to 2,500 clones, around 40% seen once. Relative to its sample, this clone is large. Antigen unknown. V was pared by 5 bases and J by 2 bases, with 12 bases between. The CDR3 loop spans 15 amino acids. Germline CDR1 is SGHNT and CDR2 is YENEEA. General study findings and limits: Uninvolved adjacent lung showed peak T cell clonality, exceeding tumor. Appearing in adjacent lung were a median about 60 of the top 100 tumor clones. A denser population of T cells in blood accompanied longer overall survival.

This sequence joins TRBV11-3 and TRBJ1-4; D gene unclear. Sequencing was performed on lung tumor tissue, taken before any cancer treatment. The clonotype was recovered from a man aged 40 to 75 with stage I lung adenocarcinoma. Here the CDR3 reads CASSQAGLTNEKLFF. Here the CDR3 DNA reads TGTGCCAGCAGCCAGGCCGGACTGACTAATGAAAAACTGTTTTTT.